The T cell receptor beta chain under discussion was sequenced for a study of PD-1 blockade in mismatch repair-deficient tumors. Overall study: Patients had approximately 11 mismatch repair-deficient cancer types and were previously treated and progressing. Findings and caveats of the study: After pembrolizumab, tumor-resident clones rose rapidly, then generally contracted before radiologic responses.

Points on this clone: Its cognate antigen is unknown.

Profiled with immunoSEQ multiplex PCR; TCRdb holds only in-frame clones, not every one. The sample contains about 84,000 clones, around 85% of which appear only once. Mismatch repair deficiency was confirmed in all patients, by PCR or immunohistochemistry. TCRs were sequenced from a few patients responding to pembrolizumab. Germline-derived CDR1 and CDR2 are MNHNY and SVGAGI (reference sequence). This CDR3 has 12 amino acids. With 6 bases removed from V and 4 bases from J, the gap between germline ends came to 9 bases. The material was peripheral blood, obtained 12 weeks after starting pembrolizumab. The clonotype originates from an adult with mismatch repair-deficient cancer. This chain joins TRBV6-6 and TRBJ1-2; D is uncertain. Here the CDR3 DNA reads TGTGCCAGCAGCGACGGCCCCTATGGCTACACCTTC. Protein sequence: CASSDGPYGYTF.